This TCR beta chain was sequenced in a study of cytomegalovirus exposure and HLA in healthy donors. Overall study findings and caveats: When analyzed later, the rates of TCR association showed variation by HLA locus, with DRB1 the most and HLA-C the fewest. Later work found most CMV-associated TCR beta chains apparently HLA-restricted. It was reported that the classifier diagnosed cytomegalovirus status with high specificity and sensitivity in both the original and validation cohorts. The authors considered a cluster of highly shared sequence variants likely to be a sequencing artifact.

Remarks on this clone: Its target is not known.

Primers included in the PCR were 60 Vbeta and 13 Jbeta primers. Sequencing used immunoSEQ multiplex PCR; TCRdb keeps in-frame clones, though not all of them. The table records around 100,000 clones, over 55% of them present only once. V lost 0 bases, J lost 4 bases, and 13 bases lay in between. Germline CDR1 and CDR2: KGHSH and LQKENI. The CDR3 is 15 amino acids. Sequencing used PBMCs. The TCR was taken from a man aged 18 to 30 in good health and CMV-seropositive. The chain has TRBV18 and TRBJ2-7, with D perhaps matching TRBD2 (5 bases). CDR3 DNA sequence: TGTGCCAGCTCACCACCTATCGGGGTGGGATACGAGCAGTACTTC. Protein product: CASSPPIGVGYEQYF.